The text below deals with one TCR beta chain. The sample holds other DNA sequences that translate to the same CDR3. Germline V lookup: CDR1 LNHDA, CDR2 SQIVND (reference sequence). The J segment lost 5 bases and the V segment lost 5 bases, leaving 2 bases of the junction unmatched. CDR3 length equals 12 residues. Unsorted PBMC replicate PCRs drew on around 300 ng DNA, representing some 32,000 T cell genomes. Sequencing was performed with immunoSEQ multiplex PCR; in TCRdb, only in-frame clones are kept and a portion is missing. The sample holds hundreds of thousands of clones, around three quarters seen once. These data belong to a study of shared clonotypes between healthy human individuals.

V gene TRBV19 combines with J gene TRBJ2-5; TRBD2 aligns across 7 bases. The sample comprised PBMCs. The origin of this receptor is a woman in her thirties or forties in good health. Some clones in this sample may be carry-over from other donors' samples. Here the CDR3 DNA reads TGTGCCAGTAGTTCCGGGGGGGAGACCCAGTACTTC. This gives the protein CASSSGGETQYF. The full variable domain, its missing parts supplied by reference TRBV19 and TRBJ2-5, is DGGITQSPKYLFRKEGQNVTLSCEQNLNHDAMYWYRQDPGQGLRLIYYSQIVNDFQKGDIAEGYSVSREKKESFPLTVTSAQKNPTAFYLCASSSGGETQYFGPGTRLLVL.